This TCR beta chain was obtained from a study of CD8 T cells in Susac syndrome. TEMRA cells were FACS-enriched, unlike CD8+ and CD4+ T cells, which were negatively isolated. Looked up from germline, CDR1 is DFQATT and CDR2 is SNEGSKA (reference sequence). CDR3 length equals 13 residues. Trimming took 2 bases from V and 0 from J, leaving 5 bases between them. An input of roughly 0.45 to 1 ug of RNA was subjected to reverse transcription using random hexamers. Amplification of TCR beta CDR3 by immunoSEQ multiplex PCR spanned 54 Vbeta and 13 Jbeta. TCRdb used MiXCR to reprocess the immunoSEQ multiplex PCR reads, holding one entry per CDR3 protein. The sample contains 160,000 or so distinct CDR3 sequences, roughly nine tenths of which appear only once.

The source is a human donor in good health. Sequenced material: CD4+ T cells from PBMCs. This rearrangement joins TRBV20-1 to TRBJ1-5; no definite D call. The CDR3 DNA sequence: TGCAGTGCTAGATGGTATAGCAATCAGCCCCAGCATTTT. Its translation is CSARWYSNQPQHF.